Given below is one T cell receptor beta chain in context. It lacks a known antigen. One end of the junction is discordant with germline, which a read error may explain. From its cysteine to its phenylalanine, the CDR3 spans 15 amino acids. Here the CDR3 DNA is all that survives: 45 bases in frame from base 1. Via the germline V gene (reference sequence), CDR1 is SSHAT and CDR2 FNYEAQ. This sample was included in a study of neoadjuvant anti-PD-1 for oral cavity cancer (dated by TCRdb to the early 2020s). About the investigation overall: Patients mostly received three to four biweekly doses of nivolumab at 3 mg/kg before curative-intent surgical resection. A fourth nivolumab dose was given around day 43 to patients without progression, and definitive surgical resection was performed in those patients on days 50-56. Under RECIST 1.1, patients with complete response, partial response or stable disease were classed as responders, and patients with progression were classed as non-responders. An approximately 34% response rate was observed in the parent correlative cohort, in which around 12 patients were included.

The investigation overall reported the following: A higher pretreatment blood Treg/Th17 ratio correlated with both higher pretreatment blood TCRbeta clonality and lower post-treatment tumor TCRbeta clonality. TCR analyses included only a few patients per response group, and the authors called for larger cohorts for validation. Within PBMCs, T cell clonality (Gini index) was significantly higher in non-responders than responders after neoadjuvant nivolumab.

The time point label, read with the paper, signifies: after neoadjuvant nivolumab, at surgical resection. Patients were newly diagnosed with stage II-IVA oral cavity squamous cell carcinoma and had received no prior systemic or radiation treatment. The cohort was made up of patients with locally advanced, HPV-negative oral cavity squamous cell carcinoma. No culture maintenance or expansion was done, as the peripheral blood mononuclear cells went straight to analysis. The samples were drawn from a longitudinal correlative study tied to a single-arm phase II trial testing neoadjuvant nivolumab in oral cavity squamous cell carcinoma. Subject-matched pre- and post-treatment PBMCs and tumors from three responders and three non-responders were subjected to genomic DNA-based TCRbeta sequencing. Peripheral blood mononuclear cells were collected once before nivolumab treatment and again after treatment, at the time of surgery. The Maxwell RSC DNA from Cells kit was used to extract genomic DNA from PBMCs.

PBMC libraries used mostly 480 ng of input genomic DNA for deep sequencing, with six replicates per sample. The immunoSEQ hsTCRbeta kit was used to prepare TCRbeta libraries, following the manufacturer's instructions. The finished libraries were brought together in one pool at approximately 3 nM, which was then read using an Illumina NovaSeq 6000 S4 flow cell. Concerning the study's data processing: The immunoSEQ Analyzer handled quality control and preprocessing of the raw data. The analysis was restricted to productive rearrangements, with each unique CDR3 amino acid sequence defining a clonotype. Using the R package tcR, the researchers computed the Gini-Simpson index as their estimate of repertoire clonality. Gini indices were compared with Student's t test, and associations with tumor size change were assessed by Pearson correlation. This immuneACCESS table, as held by TCRdb, lists in-frame sequences with V and J called but not all clones. Of the missing ones, under half trace to an unresolved V gene in checked studies; the others have no known cause. The V and J calls and the clone size are those of that table, but D and trimming were determined from the DNA. For this sample the table gives 13,000 to 15,000 clones, of which 55% to 75% were detected only once. Clones ranked in the top ten supply approximately 2.9% of the sample.

The receptor chain draws on TRBV7-7 and TRBJ2-7; TRBD2 agrees with 13 junctional bases. Source: PBMCs, taken after nivolumab (anti-PD-1) treatment. The clonotype comes from a person aged 35 to 85 with oral cavity squamous cell carcinoma. The CDR3 reads CASSLGTSGIYEQYF. The sequence in DNA is TGTGCTAGCAGCTTAGGGACTAGCGGGATTTACGAGCAGTACTTC.